This T cell receptor (beta chain) was sequenced during a study of cytomegalovirus exposure and HLA in healthy donors. Study-wide background: Assignment to the Caucasian-associated ancestry cluster applied to approximately 79% of the roughly 410 genotyped donors. Study observations and caveats: 150 to 200 TCR beta chains were listed as cytomegalovirus-associated.

The CDR3 is made up of 19 amino acids. Germline V gene lookup returns CDR1 LGHNA and CDR2 YSLEER. Only a few counts were recorded for this clone. Antigen specificity is unknown. The junction and the germline gene differ at one end; a read error may be behind it. 13 Jbeta primers and 60 Vbeta primers were used for the PCR. Authors' analysis steps: Roughly 11 million shared chains were among the about 80 million unique TCR beta chains that a later analysis counted. Clones were read by immunoSEQ multiplex PCR, and TCRdb kept only the in-frame ones, dropping some. V and J calls and clone size are as listed in that table; D and trimming were resolved from the DNA. The sample lists approximately 90,000 clones, 76% occurring once. Nominally healthy donors provided the samples, though records likely missed some immune exposures.

This clonotype was obtained from a male donor in good health and CMV-seronegative. The chain recombines TRBV4-3 with TRBJ2-4, with TRBD1 as a possible D gene (7 bases). The sequenced sample was PBMCs. CDR3: CASSQDVRGVKPAKNSQYF. The CDR3 coding sequence is TGCGCCAGCAGCCAAGATGTCAGGGGGGTAAAGCCGGCCAAAAACAGTCAGTACTTC.